A single sample gave rise to the 30 T cell receptor beta chains below, sequenced in a study of neurological immune-mediated disorders. One entry per CDR3 protein results from TCRdb running MiXCR on the 5' RACE reads. The sample has tens of thousands of distinct CDR3 sequences; roughly a tenth are singletons. The time point is: longitudinal time-point 1 (baseline). The specimen was PBMCs. The receptor source for this set is a young man in good health.

This clonotype was seen ten or more times. The chain employs TRBV12-3 or TRBV12-4 and TRBJ2-3; D unclear. CDR3 length: 11 residues. The ends were cut back, 5 bases at V and 3 bases at J, with 3 bases in the middle. CDR3 region: CASSETDTQYF. The CDR3 nucleotides read TGTGCCAGCAGTGAAACAGATACGCAGTATTTT.

This clonotype occurred many times. The chain carries TRBV29-1 and TRBJ2-1; D is unresolved. CDR1 and CDR2 (germline): SQVTM, ANQGSEA. The CDR3 length is 15 residues. V lost 1 base to trimming and J lost 10 bases, with 20 bases between them. CDR3 nucleotide sequence: TGCAGCGTTGAAGTGGTAGTGGCTCGCGGAAGGGAGCAGTTCTTC. Its protein product is CSVEVVVARGREQFF.

This clonotype was observed at least ten times. The CDR3: CASSDGTAETQYF. The CDR3 DNA follows: TGCGCCAGCAGTGACGGTACAGCAGAGACCCAGTACTTC. The chain carries TRBV10-2 and TRBJ2-5; D call uncertain. The CDR3 extends over 13 amino acids. V dropped 3 bases and J dropped 4 bases, with 9 bases sitting between them. Germline CDR1 WSHSY, CDR2 SAAADI.

This clonotype was picked up many times. This sequence joins TRBV20-1 and TRBJ1-1; 11 nucleotides align to TRBD1. Germline-derived CDR1 and CDR2 are DFQATT and SNEGSKA (reference sequence). Trimming removed 4 bases from V and 4 bases from J; junction bases left unmatched: 5. The CDR3 covers 14 residues. CDR3 nucleotide sequence: TGCAGTGCTACCACCGGGACAGGGGGCACTGAAGCTTTCTTT. Translated, it gives CSATTGTGGTEAFF.

In its sample, this clonotype was seen many times. V usage is TRBV10-3 and J usage is TRBJ2-2; no firm D call. The CDR3 is 14 amino acids. V lost 3 bases and J lost 4, with 9 bases in between. Germline loops: CDR1 ENHRY, CDR2 SYGVKD. CDR3: CAISDSWGTGELFF. For the CDR3, the DNA is TGTGCCATCAGTGACTCTTGGGGCACCGGGGAGCTGTTTTTT.

This clonotype was recorded many times. The rearrangement uses TRBV27 and TRBJ2-1; unclear D gene. V was cut by 0 bases and J by 7 bases, with 10 bases left in between. The CDR3 covers 14 residues. Germline V gene lookup returns CDR1 MNHEY and CDR2 SMNVEV (reference sequence). The CDR3 coding sequence is TGTGCCAGCAGTTTATCGGTGCGGATTAATGAGCAGTTCTTC. This codes for CASSLSVRINEQFF.

The V gene is TRBV15, the J gene TRBJ1-5; D is perhaps TRBD1 (5 bases). V lost 2 bases, J lost 0 bases, and 8 bases lay in between. The CDR3 runs 15 residues. Germline CDR1 reads LNHNV; CDR2 reads YYDKDF (reference sequence). The DNA of the CDR3 is TGTGCCACCAGCAGACGAGGGACTAGCAATCAGCCCCAGCATTTT. Protein: CATSRRGTSNQPQHF.

This clonotype was seen many times. The chain links TRBV7-9 to TRBJ2-3; D call uncertain. Germline assignment: CDR1 SEHNR and CDR2 FQNEAQ (reference sequence). The germline V and J ends were trimmed by 0 bases and 2 bases, with 6 bases remaining between them. There are 14 residues in the CDR3. In DNA form, the CDR3 reads TGTGCCAGCAGCTTAGCCCAATTCACAGATACGCAGTATTTT. Translated, it gives CASSLAQFTDTQYF.

A few counts support this clonotype. The chain couples TRBV18 to TRBJ1-5; 7 nucleotides align to TRBD1. V lost 2 bases to trimming and J lost 2 bases; unmatched junction nucleotides: 3. The V gene's germline CDR1 is KGHSH and CDR2 LQKENI. This CDR3 comprises 15 residues. Written as DNA, the CDR3 is TGTGCCAGCTCACCAGACAGGGTTGGCAATCAGCCCCAGCATTTT. It yields the protein CASSPDRVGNQPQHF.

This clonotype occurred many times. The chain combines TRBV3-1 with TRBJ1-1, with TRBD1 matching 7 bases. Germline lookup yields CDR1 LGHDT and CDR2 YNNKEL (reference sequence). The length of the CDR3 is 16 residues. V was pared by 7 bases and J by 0 bases, with 11 bases of the junction left unmatched. The CDR3: CASNYRGEGVNTEAFF. CDR3 nucleotides: TGTGCCAGCAACTACAGGGGCGAAGGGGTGAACACTGAAGCTTTCTTT.

The sample holds many counts of this clonotype. This sequence joins TRBV12-3 or TRBV12-4 and TRBJ1-2, with 7 bases fitting TRBD1. The CDR3 is 13 amino acids. The trim removed 6 bases at V and 4 bases at J, leaving 5 bases unmatched. The CDR3 region is CASSPGTAYGYTF. The CDR3 DNA sequence: TGTGCCAGCAGCCCCGGGACAGCCTATGGCTACACCTTC.

This clonotype has ten or more counts. V is TRBV5-1 and J is TRBJ1-2, with D possibly TRBD1 on 5 matching bases. The CDR3 is 14 amino acids. Germline V CDR1 and CDR2: SGHRS, YFSETQ. V shed 2 bases and J shed 6 bases, with 14 bases lying between them. The DNA for the CDR3 is TGCGCCAGCAGCTTCGGGGCGCCGGGAGATGGCTACACCTTC. Residues: CASSFGAPGDGYTF.

This clonotype was seen many times. V and J are TRBV9 and TRBJ2-1, with D tentatively TRBD1 or TRBD2 (5 bases each). The V and J ends lost 7 bases and 5 bases respectively, with 19 bases between them. CDR3 size: 15 residues. Germline V gene lookup returns CDR1 SGDLS and CDR2 YYNGEE. CDR3 residues: CASSPGMGPHNEQFF. CDR3 bases: TGTGCCAGCTCCCCAGGGATGGGACCCCACAATGAGCAGTTCTTC.

The rearrangement joins TRBV20-1 to TRBJ2-3, with 9 bases lining up with TRBD2. Unmatched junction bases numbered 11, after V lost 5 bases and J lost 2 bases. The CDR3 contains 16 residues. Germline V gives CDR1 DFQATT, CDR2 SNEGSKA (reference sequence). As DNA, the CDR3 is TGCAGTGCTCCCGCCCTTGCGGGAGGGCCCACAGATACGCAGTATTTT. Translation: CSAPALAGGPTDTQYF.

The CDR3: CASFEHRANTGELFF. The CDR3 coding sequence is TGTGCCAGCTTTGAGCATCGTGCGAACACCGGGGAGCTGTTTTTT. The V call is TRBV28, the J call TRBJ2-2; D gene unclear. V lost 8 bases and J lost 0, with 13 bases in between. CDR3 length: 15 amino acids. The germline V gene has CDR1 MDHEN and CDR2 SYDVKM.

This clonotype was picked up many times. This chain connects TRBV29-1 to TRBJ2-1, with 12 bases that match TRBD2. J lost 9 bases, V lost 0 bases, and 6 bases had no gene match. This CDR3 spans 15 amino acids. CDR1 is SQVTM and CDR2 is ANQGSEA in the germline V gene. The CDR3 region is CSVEDILAGGGEQFF. The CDR3, as DNA: TGCAGCGTTGAAGATATCCTAGCGGGAGGGGGTGAGCAGTTCTTC.

This clonotype appeared many times. The chain carries TRBV14 and TRBJ2-2; D perhaps matches TRBD2 (6 bases). CDR1 is SGHDN, CDR2 FVKESK, per germline. This CDR3 spans 15 amino acids. V was cut by 1 base and J by 5 bases, with 11 bases left in between. The CDR3 DNA reads TGTGCCAGCAGCCAAGCGGGAGTATTTACCGGGGAGCTGTTTTTT. Translated: CASSQAGVFTGELFF. Full variable domain (rest looked up from reference TRBV14 and TRBJ2-2): EAGVTQFPSHSVIEKGQTVTLRCDPISGHDNLYWYRRVMGKEIKFLLHFVKESKQDESGMPNNRFLAERTGGTYSTLKVQPAELEDSGVYFCASSQAGVFTGELFFGEGSRLTVL.

This clonotype was observed at least ten times. The gene calls are TRBV5-6 and TRBJ2-1; TRBD1 matches at 7 bases. The J segment lost 9 bases and the V segment lost 4 bases, leaving 16 bases of the junction unmatched. In germline, CDR1 is SGHDT, CDR2 YYEEEE. There are 16 residues in the CDR3. CDR3 protein: CASSPGTAGPQGEQFF. In DNA form, the CDR3 reads TGTGCCAGCAGCCCTGGGACAGCCGGACCCCAAGGTGAGCAGTTCTTC.

Many counts were recorded for this clonotype. V gene TRBV27 combines with J gene TRBJ1-6; no firm D call. Trimming took 7 bases from V and 0 from J, leaving 10 bases between them. There are 15 residues in the CDR3. CDR1 MNHEY and CDR2 SMNVEV come from the germline V gene (reference sequence). The DNA of the CDR3 is TGTGCCAGCACAAAGACGAGCTCCTATAATTCACCCCTCCACTTT. This codes for CASTKTSSYNSPLHF.

This clonotype was recorded at least ten times. The germline gene is not matched at one end of the junction; a read error may be the cause. This chain joins TRBV7-2 and TRBJ1-6; D is perhaps TRBD1 (6 bases). Per the germline V gene, CDR1 is SGHTA and CDR2 is FQGNSA. The CDR3 covers 12 residues. CDR3 sequence: CASSAWDRGAVF. The CDR3 nucleotides read TGTGCCAGCAGCGCTTGGGACCGGGGGGCCGTTTTT.

This clonotype was counted ten times or more. The chain employs TRBV5-1 and TRBJ2-3; D gene uncertain. The CDR3 has 14 residues. V was cut by 5 bases and J by 0 bases, with 10 bases left in between. Germline assignment: CDR1 SGHRS and CDR2 YFSETQ. CDR3 in DNA: TGCGCCAGCAGTCCGGGTTTTAGCACAGATACGCAGTATTTT. Translating gives CASSPGFSTDTQYF.

This clonotype was seen a handful of times. The chain recombines TRBV7-6 with TRBJ2-1; a possible D gene is TRBD2 (6 bases). There are 14 residues in the CDR3. Germline V gene lookup returns CDR1 SGHVS and CDR2 FNYEAQ. V lost 1 base and J 2 bases, leaving 6 bases between the germline ends. CDR3 in amino acids: CASSLERAYNEQFF. The CDR3 nucleotides read TGTGCCAGCAGCTTAGAGCGGGCCTACAATGAGCAGTTCTTC.

This clonotype occurred many times. V and J are TRBV29-1 and TRBJ1-2; perhaps TRBD1 as D (6 bases). Trimming cost V 6 bases and J 1 base, with 18 bases left between them. The CDR3 is 15 residues long. Germline assignment: CDR1 SQVTM and CDR2 ANQGSEA. The CDR3 DNA reads as TGCAGCGTCCGTAGCGGGACATATTATAACTATGGCTACACCTTC. This encodes CSVRSGTYYNYGYTF.

The table lists this clonotype with many counts. J is TRBJ2-5 and V is TRBV13; a weak D match, TRBD1 (6 bases). This CDR3 comprises 14 residues. The germline V and J ends were trimmed by 2 bases and 5 bases, with 12 bases remaining between them. From germline, CDR1 is PRHDT and CDR2 FYEKMQ (reference sequence). The CDR3 sequence: CASSLTGTSETQYF. The CDR3 coding sequence is TGTGCCAGCAGCTTAACCGGGACATCGGAGACCCAGTACTTC.

This clonotype was counted between two and nine times. The V gene is TRBV7-3, the J gene TRBJ2-5; a possible D gene is TRBD1 (5 bases). Looked up from germline, CDR1 is SGHTA and CDR2 is FQGTGA. CDR3 length equals 14 residues. Trimming removed 5 bases at V and 5 bases at J, with 15 bases between. Written as DNA, the CDR3 is TGTGCCAGCAGCACCTCAGGGTTGGGGGAGACCCAGTACTTC. This translates into CASSTSGLGETQYF.

A word on this clonotype: The DNA is left out, because the CDR3 cannot be placed on it with certainty; the CDR3 is given as TCRdb lists it. The chain joins TRBV7-5 to TRBJ1-2; the table's TRBD1 call for D was not verified on the DNA. TRBV7-5 is recorded as a pseudogene. The CDR3 numbers 19 amino acids, ends counted. The CDR3 protein is CISVSEAYWQGAANYGYTF.

In its sample, this clonotype was seen many times. The chain has TRBV12-3 or TRBV12-4 and TRBJ2-1, with 10 nucleotides matching TRBD1. The CDR3 loop spans 13 amino acids. Trimming removed 3 bases from V and 7 bases from J; junction bases left unmatched: 0. This chain's CDR3 is CASSLGQGNEQFF. CDR3 DNA sequence: TGTGCCAGCAGTTTGGGACAGGGGAATGAGCAGTTCTTC.

This clonotype came up many times. The V gene is TRBV3-1, the J gene TRBJ1-5; 7 nucleotides match TRBD1. V lost 1 base, J lost 3 bases, and 3 bases stayed unmatched. CDR3 length: 15 amino acids. Per the germline V gene, CDR1 is LGHDT and CDR2 is YNNKEL (reference sequence). CDR3 DNA: TGTGCCAGCAGCCAAGCCGGGACAGACAATCAGCCCCAGCATTTT. This translates into CASSQAGTDNQPQHF. The full variable domain, completed using reference TRBV3-1 and TRBJ1-5, is DTAVSQTPKYLVTQMGNDKSIKCEQNLGHDTMYWYKQDSKKFLKIMFSYNNKELIINETVPNRFSPKSPDKAHLNLHINSLELGDSAVYFCASSQAGTDNQPQHFGDGTRLSIL.

In this sample, this clonotype turned up many times. The chain is built from TRBV24-1 and TRBJ1-5; tentative D call: TRBD1 (5 bases). The CDR3 totals 13 residues. The germline V gene has CDR1 KGHDR and CDR2 SFDVKD. Trimming took 5 bases from V and 2 from J, leaving 6 bases between them. Here the CDR3 reads CATSGGGNQPQHF. CDR3 bases: TGTGCCACCAGTGGAGGGGGCAATCAGCCCCAGCATTTT.

This clonotype came up many times. V gene TRBV7-9 combines with J gene TRBJ2-2, with D tentatively TRBD2 (6 bases). The CDR3 runs 18 residues. Germline V gives CDR1 SEHNR, CDR2 FQNEAQ (reference sequence). Trimming cost V 5 bases and J 0 bases, with 19 bases left between them. CDR3 residues: CASSRFRWDSANTGELFF. The CDR3 DNA is TGTGCCAGCAGCCGCTTTAGGTGGGACTCCGCGAACACCGGGGAGCTGTTTTTT.